Listed here are 24 T cell receptor beta chains from one sample, sequenced in a study of T-cell memory formation after mild COVID-19. TCRdb called the 5' RACE reads again in MiXCR, with one record for every CDR3 protein. The table includes 250,000 to 400,000 distinct CDR3 sequences, roughly an eighth detected once. Source material: PBMCs or a T cell subset sorted from them (not recorded which). Receptor source: a young man who had mild COVID-19 (a few samples of this study predate the infection). Cell type and time point are not known.

This chain connects TRBV11-3 to TRBJ2-1; 7 positions agree with TRBD1. The CDR3 has 17 residues. CDR1 SGHNT and CDR2 YENEEA come from the germline V gene. The junction had 10 bases not matched to a gene; V was cut back by 5 bases and J by 0 bases. The CDR3 protein is CASSPGWGQSSYNEQFF. Written as DNA, the CDR3 is TGTGCCAGCAGCCCTGGTTGGGGACAGAGCTCCTACAATGAGCAGTTCTTC. Filled out from reference TRBV11-3 and TRBJ2-1, the complete variable domain reads EAGVVQSPRYKIIEKKQPVAFWCNPISGHNTLYWYLQNLGQGPELLIRYENEEAVDDSQLPKDRFSAERLKGVDSTLKIQPAELGDSAVYLCASSPGWGQSSYNEQFFGPGTRLTVL.

V usage is TRBV28 and J usage is TRBJ2-5; D unclear. The V end lost 6 bases, the J end lost 2 bases, and 10 bases lay between the germline ends. This CDR3 has 13 residues. The germline gives CDR1 MDHEN, CDR2 SYDVKM. The CDR3 DNA reads as TGTGCCAGCAGACCGACGGTTCAAGAGACCCAGTACTTC. Translation gives CASRPTVQETQYF.

The sample holds a few counts of this clonotype. This chain joins TRBV12-3 or TRBV12-4 and TRBJ2-3; the match to TRBD1 covers 9 bases. There are 14 residues in the CDR3. The J segment lost 8 bases and the V segment lost 5 bases, leaving 8 bases of the junction unmatched. The CDR3 sequence is CASSTGQGGGTQYF. Here the CDR3 DNA reads TGTGCCAGCAGTACGGGACAGGGAGGTGGTACGCAGTATTTT.

V gene TRBV20-1 combines with J gene TRBJ1-3; D call uncertain. V lost 5 bases to trimming and J lost 0 bases, with 14 bases between them. Germline-derived CDR1 and CDR2 are DFQATT and SNEGSKA (reference sequence). The CDR3 totals 15 residues. The CDR3 region is CSAYTSAPSGNTIYF. In DNA, the CDR3 is TGCAGTGCTTATACATCGGCCCCCTCTGGAAACACCATATATTTT.

J is TRBJ1-2 and V is TRBV24-1; D gene ambiguous. The CDR3 sequence is 13 residues long. V was clipped by 2 bases and J by 6 bases, with 9 bases between them. CDR1 and CDR2 (germline): KGHDR, SFDVKD. CDR3 DNA sequence: TGTGCCACCAGTGATTCGGACGGGCATGGCTACACCTTC. It codes for CATSDSDGHGYTF.

Only a few counts were recorded for this clonotype. This chain connects TRBV20-1 to TRBJ2-3; D possibly corresponds to TRBD2 (5 bases). V lost 6 bases, J lost 5 bases, and 24 bases lay in between. Germline assignment: CDR1 DFQATT and CDR2 SNEGSKA (reference sequence). This CDR3 is 16 amino acids long. The CDR3 coding sequence is TGCAGTGCGCCTCGTACAGTTTCCCTAGCTGGAGATACGCAGTATTTT. Protein product: CSAPRTVSLAGDTQYF.

The chain couples TRBV9 to TRBJ1-6, with unresolved D. Trimming removed 0 bases at V and 8 bases at J, with 12 bases between. This CDR3 has 15 residues. Germline lookup yields CDR1 SGDLS and CDR2 YYNGEE. CDR3 nucleotide sequence: TGTGCCAGCAGCGTAGCTGGCCGGGGAGATTCACCCCTCCACTTT. It is translated as CASSVAGRGDSPLHF.

This clonotype was found a few times. V is TRBV7-3 and J is TRBJ1-5; D unclear. The CDR3 spans 13 residues. Germline loops: CDR1 SGHTA, CDR2 FQGTGA. V shed 5 bases and J shed 7 bases, with 12 bases lying between them. The DNA for the CDR3 is TGTGCCAGCAGCCCTGGACTCGGGCAGCCCCAGCATTTT. It codes for CASSPGLGQPQHF.

The sample holds a few counts of this clonotype. V usage is TRBV5-4 and J usage is TRBJ2-5; TRBD1 might be the D (5 bases). Germline values: CDR1 SGHNT, CDR2 YYREEE (reference sequence). CDR3 length equals 13 residues. Trimming shortened V by 3 bases and J by 2 bases, and 8 bases separated the two germline ends. CDR3: CASSSTEQETQYF. The CDR3 nucleotides are TGTGCCAGCAGCTCGACAGAACAAGAGACCCAGTACTTC.

This clonotype was detected many times. The chain is built from TRBV18 and TRBJ2-1; 10 nucleotides match TRBD2. The CDR3 is 15 amino acids. Germline loops: CDR1 KGHSH, CDR2 LQKENI. The J segment lost 9 bases and the V segment lost 0 bases, leaving 5 bases of the junction unmatched. The CDR3 DNA follows: TGTGCCAGCTCACCACCCCAGCGGGGGGGCGGTGAGCAGTTCTTC. Amino acids: CASSPPQRGGGEQFF.

The chain is built from TRBV7-9 and TRBJ1-1; D call uncertain. From germline, CDR1 is SEHNR and CDR2 FQNEAQ (reference sequence). The germline V and J ends were trimmed by 7 bases and 1 base, with 7 bases remaining between them. The CDR3 is 12 residues long. CDR3 sequence: CASIAGNTEAFF. In DNA form, the CDR3 reads TGTGCCAGCATAGCGGGGAACACTGAAGCTTTCTTT.

This clonotype was recorded a few times. The J gene is TRBJ2-3, the V gene TRBV3-1; D unclear. Trimming removed 2 bases from V and 1 base from J, with 16 bases in between. This CDR3 comprises 17 residues. The V gene's germline CDR1 is LGHDT and CDR2 YNNKEL (reference sequence). The CDR3 DNA reads TGTGCCAGCAGCCAAAACAACCCGACGGCACGCACAGATACGCAGTATTTT. It translates to CASSQNNPTARTDTQYF.

This clonotype was seen a few times. CDR3 in DNA: TGTGCCAGCGCCGCTTTTTCCGGGACAGGGGGCGCATCCGAGCAGTACGTC. It codes for CASAAFSGTGGASEQYV. The chain links TRBV6-2 or TRBV6-3 to TRBJ2-7, with 12 bases fitting TRBD1. Germline V CDR1 and CDR2: MNHEY, SVGEGT. Trimming at V came to 8 bases and at J to 6 bases, leaving 17 bases not matched to a gene. The CDR3 is 17 amino acids.

This clonotype was seen a handful of times. This chain links TRBV21-1 with TRBJ2-7; TRBD1, the table's D call, lacks a check against the DNA. TRBV21-1 is assigned pseudogene status. The CDR3 runs to 13 residues. The CDR3 coding sequence is TGTGCCAGCACCAGGGGGACCCTCTACGAGCAGTACGTC. Its translation is CASTRGTLYEQYV.

This clonotype was observed once. This sequence may be a read error, since a much larger clone differs from it by one base. The conserved final phenylalanine or tryptophan is absent from the CDR3, which likely points to a read error. The rearrangement joins TRBV20-1 to TRBJ2-7, with D tentatively TRBD1 (5 bases). V dropped 3 bases and J dropped 2 bases, with 8 bases sitting between them. Germline CDR1 reads DFQATT; CDR2 reads SNEGSKA (reference sequence). The CDR3 runs to 12 residues. The CDR3 DNA follows: TGCAGTGCTAGGACAGCTGCCTACGAGCAGTACCTC. Amino acids: CSARTAAYEQYL.

This clonotype was seen a few times. The chain has TRBV11-2 and TRBJ2-5; possibly TRBD1 for D (6 bases). Trimming left V 4 bases short and J 5 bases short, with 20 bases between. CDR1 is SGHAT, CDR2 FQNNGV, per germline. CDR3 length: 16 amino acids. Here the CDR3 DNA reads TGTGCCAGCAGCTCAGGGGAGTTCGTGGGTGGGGAGACCCAGTACTTC. This encodes CASSSGEFVGGETQYF.

This clonotype was seen only a few times. This sequence joins TRBV6-5 and TRBJ2-2; D not resolved. CDR1 is MNHEY, CDR2 SVGAGI, per germline. The CDR3 totals 14 residues. Trimming shortened V by 6 bases and J by 1 base, and 9 bases separated the two germline ends. CDR3 DNA sequence: TGTGCCAGCAGCCCTTACGAGAACACCGGGGAGCTGTTTTTT. This encodes CASSPYENTGELFF.

The V gene is TRBV29-1, the J gene TRBJ1-3, with unresolved D. CDR1 is SQVTM, CDR2 ANQGSEA, per germline. V lost 3 bases to trimming and J lost 4 bases, with 7 bases between them. CDR3 length: 12 residues. CDR3: CSVEGNGNTIYF. DNA of the CDR3: TGCAGCGTTGAGGGAAACGGAAACACCATATATTTT.

This chain joins TRBV2 and TRBJ2-1, with D perhaps given as TRBD1 or TRBD2 (6 bases each). This CDR3 is 13 amino acids long. Germline V lookup: CDR1 SNHLY, CDR2 FYNNEI. V lost 11 bases, J lost 10 bases, and 21 bases lay in between. In DNA form, the CDR3 reads TGTGCCGGTCCGATCAGGGGAGGAATCGAGCAGTTCTTC. Translation: CAGPIRGGIEQFF. The complete variable domain, with remaining parts taken from reference TRBV2 and TRBJ2-1, reads EPEVTQTPSHQVTQMGQEVILRCVPISNHLYFYWYRQILGQKVEFLVSFYNNEISEKSEIFDDQFSVERPDGSNFTLKIRSTKLEDSAMYFCAGPIRGGIEQFFGPGTRLTVL.

CDR3 sequence reads: CASSQGTSLGQYF. The CDR3 DNA reads as TGTGCCAGCAGCCAAGGGACTAGTCTGGGCCAGTACTTC. The gene calls are TRBV14 and TRBJ2-5; 7 nucleotides align to TRBD2. The junction had 6 bases not matched to a gene; V was cut back by 1 base and J by 10 bases. Germline lookup yields CDR1 SGHDN and CDR2 FVKESK. The CDR3 has 13 residues.

The J gene is TRBJ2-1, the V gene TRBV10-1; TRBD2 matches at 8 bases. In germline, CDR1 is WNHNN, CDR2 SYGVQD (reference sequence). The CDR3 covers 14 residues. Trimming at V came to 0 bases and at J to 9 bases, leaving 4 bases not matched to a gene. CDR3 protein: CASSESRLAGEQFF. The CDR3 region has the DNA TGCGCCAGCAGTGAGTCGAGGCTAGCGGGTGAGCAGTTCTTC.

V is TRBV15 and J is TRBJ1-4, with a possible D match to TRBD1 (5 bases). The CDR3 contains 15 residues. CDR1 and CDR2 (germline): LNHNV, YYDKDF (reference sequence). Trimming left V 9 bases short and J 4 bases short, with 18 bases between. As DNA, the CDR3 is TGTGCCACAACATCCCCGGGACCGTTTAATGAAAAACTGTTTTTT. Its translation: CATTSPGPFNEKLFF. The variable domain in full, with the rest retrieved from reference TRBV15 and TRBJ1-4, is DAMVIQNPRYQVTQFGKPVTLSCSQTLNHNVMYWYQQKSSQAPKLLFHYYDKDFNNEADTPDNFQSRRPNTSFCFLDIRSPGLGDTAMYLCATTSPGPFNEKLFFGSGTQLSVL.

This clonotype appeared a few times. CDR3 nucleotide sequence: TGTGCCAGCAGCCAAGGACACGCGGGTTACTATGGCTACACCTTC. Translation: CASSQGHAGYYGYTF. This chain links TRBV7-9 with TRBJ1-2; weak D call: TRBD1 (5 bases). Trimming stripped 5 bases from V and 3 bases from J, with 16 bases between. The germline CDR1 and CDR2 sequences are SEHNR and FQNEAQ (reference sequence). This CDR3 is built from 15 residues. Full variable domain (missing parts from reference TRBV7-9 and TRBJ1-2): DTGVSQNPRHKITKRGQNVTFRCDPISEHNRLYWYRQTLGQGPEFLTYFQNEAQLEKSRLLSDRFSAERPKGSFSTLEIQRTEQGDSAMYLCASSQGHAGYYGYTFGSGTRLTVV.

This chain connects TRBV28 to TRBJ2-1; a possible D gene is TRBD1 (5 bases). Between the trimmed V and J ends, which lost 5 bases and 2 bases, there was a span of 16 bases. Germline V lookup: CDR1 MDHEN, CDR2 SYDVKM. The CDR3 runs to 16 residues. The CDR3 region has the DNA TGTGCCAGCAGTGGCGCCCAGGGAAATACCTACAATGAGCAGTTCTTC. Translating gives CASSGAQGNTYNEQFF.